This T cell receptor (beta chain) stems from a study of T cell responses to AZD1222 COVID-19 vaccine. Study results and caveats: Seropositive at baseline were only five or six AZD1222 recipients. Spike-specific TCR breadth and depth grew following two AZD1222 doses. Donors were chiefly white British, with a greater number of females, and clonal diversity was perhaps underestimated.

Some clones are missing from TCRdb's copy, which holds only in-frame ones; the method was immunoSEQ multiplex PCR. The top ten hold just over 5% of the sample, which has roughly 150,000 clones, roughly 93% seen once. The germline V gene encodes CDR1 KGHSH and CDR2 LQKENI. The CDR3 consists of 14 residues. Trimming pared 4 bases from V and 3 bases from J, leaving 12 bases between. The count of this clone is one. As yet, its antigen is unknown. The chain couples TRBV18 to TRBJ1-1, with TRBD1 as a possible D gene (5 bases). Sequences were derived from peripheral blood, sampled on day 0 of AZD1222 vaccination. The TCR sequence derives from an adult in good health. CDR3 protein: CASSLRGRDTEAFF. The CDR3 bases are TGTGCCAGCTCACTGCGGGGGAGGGACACTGAAGCTTTCTTT.